Listed here are 16 T cell receptor beta chains from one sample, sequenced in a study of monozygotic twins with inflammatory bowel disease (dated by TCRdb to between 2018 and 2020). Library method: 5' RACE. Sequenced using an Illumina HiSeq 2500. Following reprocessing of the reads by TCRdb, the data hold one row per CDR3 protein sequence and no DNA is available. The table kept for this sample lists approximately 120,000 distinct CDR3 sequences. Of the sample, 9.5% to 15% is held by the ten largest clones. The sequenced sample was blood. These receptors came from a human donor with ulcerative colitis or Crohn's disease, or a healthy co-twin of an affected twin (not recorded which).

The rearrangement joins TRBV28 to TRBJ2-2. The germline CDR1 and CDR2 sequences are MDHEN and SYDVKM. This CDR3 has 11 residues. CDR3 loop: CASSFGEELFF.

The CDR3 spells CAISGTGGLSYGYTF. The chain carries TRBV10-3 and TRBJ1-2; lacking DNA, the TRBD1 call made by TCRdb goes unchecked. The germline gives CDR1 ENHRY, CDR2 SYGVKD. The CDR3 is 15 amino acids.

The gene calls are TRBV7-9 and TRBJ2-4; TCRdb proposes TRBD1, but this gene call is untestable without DNA. CDR3 size: 15 residues. The germline V gene has CDR1 SEHNR and CDR2 FQNEAQ (reference sequence). The CDR3 sequence is CASSLAVVQGDIQYF. Filled out from reference TRBV7-9 and TRBJ2-4, the complete variable domain reads DTGVSQNPRHKITKRGQNVTFRCDPISEHNRLYWYRQTLGQGPEFLTYFQNEAQLEKSRLLSDRFSAERPKGSFSTLEIQRTEQGDSAMYLCASSLAVVQGDIQYFGAGTRLSVL.

CDR3 region: CASSFGSGAGDTQYF. This rearrangement joins TRBV5-4 to TRBJ2-3; the TRBD2 assignment by TCRdb is unverifiable without DNA. The germline V gene encodes CDR1 SGHNT and CDR2 YYREEE (reference sequence). The CDR3 is 15 amino acids.

This rearrangement joins TRBV4-1 to TRBJ1-4; TCRdb proposes TRBD1, but this gene call is untestable without DNA. CDR3 length: 16 amino acids. Per the germline V gene, CDR1 is MGHRA and CDR2 is YSYEKL. The CDR3 region is CASSPPTGQTNEKLFF.

The V gene is TRBV20-1, the J gene TRBJ2-5; with no DNA, the TCRdb D assignment of TRBD1 cannot be verified. The V gene's germline CDR1 is DFQATT and CDR2 SNEGSKA (reference sequence). The CDR3 totals 13 residues. The CDR3 is CSAEMGGRETQYF.

The J gene is TRBJ1-6, the V gene TRBV4-1; TCRdb proposes TRBD1, but this gene call is untestable without DNA. Germline CDR1 is MGHRA and CDR2 is YSYEKL. There are 13 residues in the CDR3. Here the CDR3 reads CASSQRQNSPLHF.

The genes are TRBV7-9 and TRBJ1-5; the D call from TCRdb, TRBD1, cannot be confirmed without DNA. The CDR3 extends over 15 amino acids. The germline V gene encodes CDR1 SEHNR and CDR2 FQNEAQ (reference sequence). This CDR3 reads CASSLGGEINQPQHF.

The chain carries TRBV27 and TRBJ2-5; TCRdb selects TRBD2, and the lack of DNA leaves this call unchecked. The germline gives CDR1 MNHEY, CDR2 SMNVEV (reference sequence). The CDR3 consists of 15 residues. The CDR3 spells CASSPLADGGRTQYF.

V is TRBV18 and J is TRBJ1-1; TCRdb picks TRBD1, but there is no DNA to check that call. The CDR3 runs to 16 residues. Germline lookup yields CDR1 KGHSH and CDR2 LQKENI. The CDR3 region is CASSLSRDRVNTEAFF.

V usage is TRBV5-1 and J usage is TRBJ2-3; TCRdb's D call, TRBD1, is unchecked because there is no DNA. From germline, CDR1 is SGHRS and CDR2 YFSETQ. The CDR3 runs to 16 residues. CDR3 in amino acids: CASTPSGTGRTDTQYF.

The CDR3 loop reads CSARDLVGLTEAFF. This chain connects TRBV20-1 to TRBJ1-1. The CDR3 is 14 residues long. Germline V gene data show CDR1 as DFQATT and CDR2 as SNEGSKA (reference sequence).

The chain uses TRBV18 and TRBJ2-3. Germline V lookup: CDR1 KGHSH, CDR2 LQKENI. The CDR3 consists of 17 residues. The CDR3 here is CASSPPAGDTSTDTQYF.

The rearrangement joins TRBV7-3 to TRBJ2-3. The CDR3 is 14 residues long. Germline V gene data show CDR1 as SGHTA and CDR2 as FQGTGA. The CDR3 region is CASSLTRGTDTQYF. Full variable domain (outside the CDR3, taken from reference TRBV7-3 and TRBJ2-3): GAGVSQTPSNKVTEKGKYVELRCDPISGHTALYWYRQSLGQGPEFLIYFQGTGAADDSGLPNDRFFAVRPEGSVSTLKIQRTERGDSAVYLCASSLTRGTDTQYFGPGTRLTVL.

V and J are TRBV27 and TRBJ2-7; the D gene TCRdb calls, TRBD1, cannot be checked with no DNA. The CDR3 runs to 15 residues. The germline V gene encodes CDR1 MNHEY and CDR2 SMNVEV (reference sequence). CDR3: CATRFRGLGPYEQYF.

This chain uses TRBV5-4 with TRBJ2-2; the TRBD2 assignment by TCRdb is unverifiable without DNA. The germline CDR1 and CDR2 sequences are SGHNT and YYREEE (reference sequence). The CDR3 contains 19 residues. This chain's CDR3 is CASSLSNGYHEGDTGELFF.